The 29 T cell receptor beta chains below all came from one sample that was sequenced in a study of response to subunit inactivated influenza vaccine. From the RT-PCR reads, TCRdb called clonotypes with MiXCR, one entry per CDR3 protein. Of about 500,000 distinct CDR3 sequences listed, 16% were seen once; the top ten hold roughly 3%. The sequencing here drew on CD4+ T cells sorted from PBMCs, taken less than 30 months after vaccination. These receptor sequences come from a man between 50 and 75 years old who received an inactivated influenza vaccine.

The chain combines TRBV30 with TRBJ2-7; no firm D call. Looked up from germline, CDR1 is GTSNPN and CDR2 is SVGIG (reference sequence). The CDR3 contains 12 residues. Trimming stripped 2 bases from V and 3 bases from J, with 8 bases between. CDR3 in amino acids: CAWSRVRYEQYF. CDR3 bases: TGTGCCTGGAGTCGGGTCCGCTACGAGCAGTACTTC.

The chain couples TRBV29-1 to TRBJ2-5; 9 bases are shared with TRBD1. CDR3 length equals 13 residues. The V and J ends lost 8 bases and 5 bases, in that order; junction bases with no gene match: 9. Germline CDR1 and CDR2: SQVTM and ANQGSEA. CDR3 in DNA: TGCAGCCTGACAGGGGGTTCTGCGGAGACCCAGTACTTC. It yields the protein CSLTGGSAETQYF. Full variable domain (missing parts from reference TRBV29-1 and TRBJ2-5): SAVISQKPSRDICQRGTSLTIQCQVDSQVTMMFWYRQQPGQSLTLIATANQGSEATYESGFVIDKFPISRPNLTFSTLTVSNMSPEDSSIYLCSLTGGSAETQYFGPGTRLLVL.

The chain combines TRBV20-1 with TRBJ2-4; a possible D gene is TRBD2 (6 bases). Germline V gene lookup returns CDR1 DFQATT and CDR2 SNEGSKA (reference sequence). The CDR3 consists of 12 residues. CDR3 residues: CSEEGAKNIQYF. Written as DNA, the CDR3 is TGCAGCGAGGAGGGAGCCAAAAACATTCAGTACTTC.

The chain joins TRBV9 to TRBJ2-5; D not resolved. The CDR3 length is 13 residues. Germline CDR1 is SGDLS and CDR2 is YYNGEE. V was cut by 2 bases and J by 3 bases, with 8 bases left in between. The CDR3 sequence is CASSVAKEETQYF. CDR3 DNA sequence: TGTGCCAGCAGCGTTGCTAAGGAAGAGACCCAGTACTTC.

CDR3 DNA sequence: TGTGCCAGCAGCTTACAAGCTCTGGGAGGAAACACCATATATTTT. It yields the protein CASSLQALGGNTIYF. The chain employs TRBV7-2 and TRBJ1-3; D unresolved. The CDR3 loop spans 15 amino acids. The V end lost 2 bases, the J end lost 4 bases, and 12 bases lay between the germline ends. Germline V CDR1 and CDR2: SGHTA, FQGNSA.

The chain combines TRBV10-3 with TRBJ1-1; the D gene is possibly TRBD1 (6 bases). The V gene's germline CDR1 is ENHRY and CDR2 SYGVKD. V was shortened by 6 bases and J by 0 bases, with 8 bases between the two germline ends. The length of the CDR3 is 13 residues. The CDR3 DNA sequence: TGTGCCATCAGGGACAGCATGAACACTGAAGCTTTCTTT. Translated: CAIRDSMNTEAFF.

This clonotype was counted only a few times. The gene calls are TRBV24-1 and TRBJ2-1; TRBD2 might be the D (5 bases). Germline CDR1 is KGHDR and CDR2 is SFDVKD. The V end lost 2 bases, the J end lost 6 bases, and 10 bases lay between the germline ends. This CDR3 region has 14 residues. CDR3: CATSDWHRGNEQFF. In DNA, the CDR3 is TGTGCCACCAGTGATTGGCACCGGGGCAATGAGCAGTTCTTC.

This clonotype was seen more than once but under ten times. The chain joins TRBV9 to TRBJ2-5; TRBD2 might be the D (7 bases). The CDR3 loop spans 17 amino acids. The V end was cut by 2 bases, the J end by 5 bases, with 22 bases between. Germline CDR1 SGDLS, CDR2 YYNGEE. The CDR3 coding sequence is TGTGCCAGCAGCGTCTGGGCGGGGGCCCAGTTGGGGGAGACCCAGTACTTC. Amino acids: CASSVWAGAQLGETQYF.

This chain connects TRBV5-1 to TRBJ1-3; unclear D gene. Deletions cut 4 bases from V and 0 bases from J, with 14 bases between. The length of the CDR3 is 16 residues. Germline assignment: CDR1 SGHRS and CDR2 YFSETQ. This CDR3 is CASSIRPLGSGNTIYF. The CDR3 bases are TGCGCCAGCAGCATTAGACCCTTAGGCTCTGGAAACACCATATATTTT. Filled out from reference TRBV5-1 and TRBJ1-3, the complete variable domain reads KAGVTQTPRYLIKTRGQQVTLSCSPISGHRSVSWYQQTPGQGLQFLFEYFSETQRNKGNFPGRFSGRQFSNSRSEMNVSTLELGDSALYLCASSIRPLGSGNTIYFGEGSWLTVV.

This clonotype appeared many times. The chain joins TRBV14 to TRBJ2-1; unclear D gene. Trimming shortened V by 1 base and J by 4 bases, and 11 bases separated the two germline ends. The germline V gene encodes CDR1 SGHDN and CDR2 FVKESK. The CDR3 length is 15 residues. The CDR3: CASSQAGQFYNEQFF. CDR3 DNA: TGTGCCAGCAGCCAAGCTGGGCAGTTTTACAATGAGCAGTTCTTC.

This clonotype has at least ten counts. The genes are TRBV7-2 and TRBJ2-2; 8 nucleotides align to TRBD2. CDR3 length: 16 amino acids. Trimming at V came to 7 bases and at J to 4 bases, leaving 11 bases not matched to a gene. Germline assignment: CDR1 SGHTA and CDR2 FQGNSA. Here the CDR3 reads CASKFGGGRGTGELFF. The CDR3 nucleotides are TGTGCCAGCAAATTCGGCGGGGGGCGAGGCACCGGGGAGCTGTTTTTT.

The V and J genes are TRBV10-3 and TRBJ2-1, with TRBD2 as a possible D gene (6 bases). The length of the CDR3 is 16 residues. Germline V gene sequence: CDR1 ENHRY, CDR2 SYGVKD. The V end lost 0 bases, the J end lost 3 bases, and 12 bases lay between the germline ends. Written as DNA, the CDR3 is TGTGCCATCAGTGAGTCAGTTGGCGGGGACTACAATGAGCAGTTCTTC. This codes for CAISESVGGDYNEQFF.

This clonotype was counted a few times. The chain has TRBV20-1 and TRBJ2-7; 10 bases align to TRBD1. This CDR3 has 14 residues. Trimming cost V 6 bases and J 5 bases; bases outside gene matches: 10. Germline CDR1 DFQATT, CDR2 SNEGSKA (reference sequence). CDR3 region: CSAQGQGRANEQYF. The CDR3 region has the DNA TGCAGTGCCCAGGGACAGGGGAGGGCCAACGAGCAGTACTTC.

This chain uses TRBV19 with TRBJ2-6, with D uncertain. There are 17 residues in the CDR3. Germline loops: CDR1 LNHDA, CDR2 SQIVND (reference sequence). With 3 bases removed from V and 0 bases from J, the gap between germline ends came to 12 bases. The CDR3 spells CASSIRGASSGANVLTF. CDR3 nucleotide sequence: TGTGCCAGTAGTATTCGAGGCGCTTCCTCTGGGGCCAACGTCCTGACTTTC. The whole variable domain, filled in from reference TRBV19 and TRBJ2-6, reads DGGITQSPKYLFRKEGQNVTLSCEQNLNHDAMYWYRQDPGQGLRLIYYSQIVNDFQKGDIAEGYSVSREKKESFPLTVTSAQKNPTAFYLCASSIRGASSGANVLTFGAGSRLTVL.

This clonotype was observed a handful of times. This chain joins TRBV12-3 or TRBV12-4 and TRBJ1-5, with TRBD1 as a possible D gene (6 bases). Trimming took 3 bases from V and 0 from J, leaving 27 bases between them. This CDR3 has 21 residues. In DNA form, the CDR3 reads TGTGCCAGCAGTTTCTTCGCGAGATTGACAGGCGCCAAGTATAGCAATCAGCCCCAGCATTTT. Its translation is CASSFFARLTGAKYSNQPQHF.

The chain links TRBV20-1 to TRBJ2-1, with 11 nucleotides matching TRBD2. The CDR3 sequence is 14 residues long. V dropped 5 bases and J dropped 4; count of bases not matched to a gene: 4. Germline V gene data show CDR1 as DFQATT and CDR2 as SNEGSKA (reference sequence). CDR3 sequence: CSAVSGGAYNEQFF. CDR3 bases: TGCAGTGCTGTTAGCGGGGGGGCATACAATGAGCAGTTCTTC.

Many counts were recorded for this clonotype. The chain joins TRBV5-1 to TRBJ2-5; unclear D gene. V lost 2 bases, J lost 1 base, and 3 bases lay in between. CDR1 and CDR2 (germline): SGHRS, YFSETQ. This CDR3 contains 12 residues. The DNA for the CDR3 is TGCGCCAGCAGCTTATCCCAAGAGACCCAGTACTTC. Encoded protein: CASSLSQETQYF.

The genes are TRBV19 and TRBJ2-7; D may correspond to TRBD1 or TRBD2 (5 bases each). Looked up from germline, CDR1 is LNHDA and CDR2 is SQIVND (reference sequence). The V end lost 1 base, the J end lost 2 bases, and 12 bases lay between the germline ends. The CDR3 loop spans 15 amino acids. The CDR3 here is CASSIGGTHTYEQYF. The CDR3 DNA sequence: TGTGCCAGTAGTATAGGTGGGACCCATACCTACGAGCAGTACTTC.

This clonotype was picked up many times. CDR3 sequence reads: CSVRDRGAYNEQFF. The CDR3 DNA sequence: TGCAGCGTTAGGGACAGGGGGGCCTACAATGAGCAGTTCTTC. This chain joins TRBV29-1 and TRBJ2-1, with 11 bases aligning to TRBD1. Trimming removed 5 bases from V and 2 bases from J; junction bases left unmatched: 2. The CDR3 has 14 amino acids. In germline, CDR1 is SQVTM, CDR2 ANQGSEA.

In this sample, this clonotype turned up a few times. This chain uses TRBV12-3 or TRBV12-4 with TRBJ2-1, with 7 positions matching TRBD1. The CDR3 covers 15 residues. Trimming removed 2 bases from V and 3 bases from J; junction bases left unmatched: 4. CDR3 region: CASSLPAGGYNEQFF. CDR3 bases: TGTGCCAGCAGTTTACCGGCAGGGGGCTACAATGAGCAGTTCTTC.

The table lists this clonotype with many counts. The chain uses TRBV20-1 and TRBJ2-1, with TRBD2 matching 9 bases. From germline, CDR1 is DFQATT and CDR2 SNEGSKA (reference sequence). CDR3 length equals 15 residues. J gave up 4 bases and V 3 bases, and 7 bases lay outside the gene matches. DNA of the CDR3: TGCAGTGCTAGGACTAGCGGAAAAAGTTACAATGAGCAGTTCTTC. It translates to CSARTSGKSYNEQFF.

This clonotype showed up just a few times. V usage is TRBV24-1 and J usage is TRBJ1-2; tentatively, D is TRBD1 (5 bases). The germline V gene has CDR1 KGHDR and CDR2 SFDVKD. V lost 5 bases, J lost 3 bases, and 9 bases lay in between. This CDR3 contains 13 residues. In nucleotides, the CDR3 is TGTGCCACCAGTGCACAGGCTTACTATGGCTACACCTTC. This translates into CATSAQAYYGYTF.

The rearrangement links TRBV20-1 to TRBJ2-1; 9 positions agree with TRBD1. CDR3 length equals 18 residues. The ends lost 6 bases at V and 8 bases at J; junction bases unmatched: 23. Germline V lookup: CDR1 DFQATT, CDR2 SNEGSKA (reference sequence). CDR3 sequence: CSATDLRTGVTLSYEQFF. DNA for the CDR3: TGCAGTGCCACAGACCTAAGGACAGGGGTGACACTATCGTATGAGCAGTTCTTC.

V gene TRBV7-2 combines with J gene TRBJ2-6; no clear D gene. The length of the CDR3 is 13 residues. Trimming left V 7 bases short and J 2 bases short, with 6 bases between. Germline values: CDR1 SGHTA, CDR2 FQGNSA. The CDR3 sequence is CASMVPGANVLTF. CDR3 DNA sequence: TGTGCCAGCATGGTCCCTGGGGCCAACGTCCTGACTTTC. Combining the CDR3 with reference TRBV7-2 and TRBJ2-6 gives the whole variable domain GAGVSQSPSNKVTEKGKDVELRCDPISGHTALYWYRQSLGQGLEFLIYFQGNSAPDKSGLPSDRFSAERTGGSVSTLTIQRTQQEDSAVYLCASMVPGANVLTFGAGSRLTVL.

CDR3 sequence (DNA): TGCAGCGTTGCTCGGACATCGAACACCGGGGAGCTGTTTTTT. Encoded protein: CSVARTSNTGELFF. The V gene is TRBV29-1, the J gene TRBJ2-2, with D maybe TRBD1 (5 bases). V lost 4 bases and J 0 bases, leaving 9 bases between the germline ends. The CDR3 runs to 14 residues. Germline V gene lookup returns CDR1 SQVTM and CDR2 ANQGSEA.

This clonotype was observed a few times. The chain recombines TRBV4-2 with TRBJ2-2; 7 nucleotides line up with TRBD1. The V segment lost 2 bases and the J segment 2 bases; nucleotides outside the gene matches: 2. The CDR3 has 15 amino acids. Germline V gene data show CDR1 as LGHNA and CDR2 as YNFKEQ. Here the CDR3 DNA reads TGTGCCAGCAGCCAAACAGGGGTAAACACCGGGGAGCTGTTTTTT. It encodes CASSQTGVNTGELFF.

The chain uses TRBV9 and TRBJ1-3, with no clear D. V lost 0 bases and J 0 bases, leaving 7 bases between the germline ends. CDR1 and CDR2 from the germline V gene are SGDLS and YYNGEE. The CDR3 spans 15 residues. In DNA, the CDR3 is TGTGCCAGCAGCGTAGACAGTATCTCTGGAAACACCATATATTTT. It translates to CASSVDSISGNTIYF.

This clonotype was counted only a few times. J is TRBJ2-1 and V is TRBV20-1, with TRBD2 identical over 12 bases. CDR1 and CDR2 (germline): DFQATT, SNEGSKA (reference sequence). The CDR3 contains 16 residues. The CDR3 nucleotides read TGCAGCGTCCTAGCGGGAGGGGTTTACTCCTACAATGAGCAGTTCTTC. This sequence encodes CSVLAGGVYSYNEQFF.

In its sample, this clonotype was seen a few times. V usage is TRBV20-1 and J usage is TRBJ2-1, with D hard to call. Trimming took 1 base from V and 9 from J, leaving 16 bases between them. Germline values: CDR1 DFQATT, CDR2 SNEGSKA (reference sequence). The CDR3 loop spans 14 amino acids. In nucleotides, the CDR3 is TGCAGTGCTAGAGTGGACCCCCGCCCTAGTGAGCAGTTCTTC. Its protein is CSARVDPRPSEQFF.